This entry lists 30 T cell receptor beta chains sequenced from one sample in a study of blood T cell repertoires in COVID-19. Using immunoSEQ multiplex PCR, the repertoire was profiled, and TCRdb retains in-frame clones only, with some absent. The sample contains about 240,000 clones, approximately 90% of which appear only once. Sample: peripheral blood. Source of these receptors: a man aged 60 to 69 who had recovered from COVID-19.

The chain carries TRBV6-2 or TRBV6-3 and TRBJ2-7; no firm D call. The CDR3 runs to 12 residues. CDR1 and CDR2 from the germline V gene are MNHEY and SVGEGT. V lost 4 bases and J 4 bases, leaving 8 bases between the germline ends. The CDR3, as DNA: TGTGCCAGCAGTTGGAACTATTACGAGCAGTACGTC. It specifies CASSWNYYEQYV.

This clone was recorded a few times. This chain uses TRBV14 with TRBJ1-5, with a weak D call TRBD1 (6 bases). Looked up from germline, CDR1 is SGHDN and CDR2 is FVKESK. V lost 10 bases, J lost 5 bases, and 21 bases lay in between. The CDR3 runs 15 residues. The CDR3 here is CATSRSHRAHQPQHF. The CDR3 DNA is TGTGCCACCTCTAGGTCGCACAGGGCCCATCAGCCCCAGCATTTT. The variable domain in full, completed from reference TRBV14 and TRBJ1-5, reads EAGVTQFPSHSVIEKGQTVTLRCDPISGHDNLYWYRRVMGKEIKFLLHFVKESKQDESGMPNNRFLAERTGGTYSTLKVQPAELEDSGVYFCATSRSHRAHQPQHFGDGTRLSIL.

The chain is built from TRBV7-2 and TRBJ2-7, with 8 nucleotides matching TRBD1. The CDR3 length is 15 residues. J lost 3 bases, V lost 7 bases, and 11 bases had no gene match. The germline V gene encodes CDR1 SGHTA and CDR2 FQGNSA. The CDR3 protein is CASNDPGGADYEQYV. The DNA of the CDR3 is TGTGCCAGCAACGATCCAGGGGGCGCGGACTACGAGCAGTACGTC.

The chain is built from TRBV5-4 and TRBJ2-7; D is unclear. Germline-derived CDR1 and CDR2 are SGHNT and YYREEE (reference sequence). CDR3 length: 13 amino acids. V dropped 5 bases and J dropped 2 bases, with 11 bases sitting between them. CDR3 sequence (DNA): TGTGCCAGCAGGCGTTCCCCAACCTACGAGCAGTACTTC. This gives the protein CASRRSPTYEQYF.

In this sample, this clone turned up many times. The J gene is TRBJ1-5, the V gene TRBV2; 7 positions agree with TRBD1. The germline CDR1 and CDR2 sequences are SNHLY and FYNNEI. This CDR3 has 15 amino acids. Unmatched junction bases numbered 10, after V lost 5 bases and J lost 6 bases. This chain's CDR3 is CASSWGKGARQPQHF. CDR3 nucleotide sequence: TGTGCCAGCAGTTGGGGGAAGGGGGCGCGTCAGCCCCAGCATTTT. The full variable domain, in which reference TRBV2 and TRBJ1-5 provide the parts outside the CDR3, is EPEVTQTPSHQVTQMGQEVILRCVPISNHLYFYWYRQILGQKVEFLVSFYNNEISEKSEIFDDQFSVERPDGSNFTLKIRSTKLEDSAMYFCASSWGKGARQPQHFGDGTRLSIL.

This clone was seen a handful of times. The chain recombines TRBV7-9 with TRBJ2-4; 8 bases line up with TRBD1. CDR3 size: 15 residues. After removal of 4 bases from V and 8 bases from J, the junction contained 10 bases not matched to a gene. CDR1 and CDR2 (germline): SEHNR, FQNEAQ (reference sequence). The CDR3 DNA reads TGTGCCAGCAGCTCCTCAGGGGGCTCGGGGGACATTCAGTACTTC. Translation gives CASSSSGGSGDIQYF.

For this clone: A read error may produce the germline difference seen at one junction end. V gene TRBV30 combines with J gene TRBJ2-2, with D perhaps TRBD1 (6 bases). CDR1 GTSNPN and CDR2 SVGIG come from the germline V gene (reference sequence). The CDR3 has 14 residues. The CDR3 region is CAWTDRLNTGELFF. The CDR3 DNA reads as TGTGCTTGGACAGATCGCTTGAACACCGGGGAGCTGTTTTTT.

A word on this clone: The sample contains more than one DNA sequence encoding this CDR3. The chain joins TRBV5-1 to TRBJ2-3; D possibly corresponds to TRBD1 (6 bases). The CDR3 has 15 residues. V gave up 0 bases and J gave up 3 bases, with 11 bases separating them. Germline lookup yields CDR1 SGHRS and CDR2 YFSETQ. This CDR3 reads CASSLEDSRTDTQYF. The CDR3 DNA is TGCGCCAGCAGCTTGGAGGACAGCCGAACAGATACGCAGTATTTT.

The V and J genes are TRBV6-2 or TRBV6-3 and TRBJ1-5; D is unresolved. CDR1 MNHEY and CDR2 SVGEGT come from the germline V gene. The CDR3 covers 13 residues. The V end lost 2 bases, the J end lost 6 bases, and 8 bases lay between the germline ends. CDR3 residues: CASSYASGQPQHF. DNA of the CDR3: TGTGCCAGCAGTTACGCATCGGGTCAGCCCCAGCATTTT.

The chain couples TRBV5-4 to TRBJ2-7, with 7 bases fitting TRBD2. CDR1 is SGHNT, CDR2 YYREEE, per germline (reference sequence). This CDR3 is 14 amino acids long. V shed 4 bases and J 4 bases; nucleotides not matched to a gene: 8. CDR3 sequence (DNA): TGTGCCAGCAGCCGTCGTGGCGGGGGTTACGAGCAGTACTTC. This translates into CASSRRGGGYEQYF.

V usage is TRBV7-9 and J usage is TRBJ1-4; 7 bases line up with TRBD1. CDR3 size: 15 residues. V trimming: 10 bases; J trimming: 0 bases; junction bases outside the gene matches: 8. Germline V lookup: CDR1 SEHNR, CDR2 FQNEAQ (reference sequence). The DNA for the CDR3 is TGTGCCATCCGACAGGGAGCCGCAACTAATGAAAAACTGTTTTTT. Protein product: CAIRQGAATNEKLFF. The whole variable domain, filled in from reference TRBV7-9 and TRBJ1-4, reads DTGVSQNPRHKITKRGQNVTFRCDPISEHNRLYWYRQTLGQGPEFLTYFQNEAQLEKSRLLSDRFSAERPKGSFSTLEIQRTEQGDSAMYLCAIRQGAATNEKLFFGSGTQLSVL.

This chain links TRBV11-2 with TRBJ2-5, with TRBD2 identical over 9 bases. Unmatched junction bases numbered 1, after V lost 1 base and J lost 4 bases. CDR3 length: 14 amino acids. In germline, CDR1 is SGHAT, CDR2 FQNNGV. The CDR3 here is CASSLGRGGETQYF. CDR3 bases: TGTGCCAGCAGCTTAGGGCGGGGGGGAGAGACCCAGTACTTC.

This chain uses TRBV19 with TRBJ1-5; TRBD1 is a possible D gene (5 bases). CDR1 LNHDA and CDR2 SQIVND come from the germline V gene (reference sequence). The CDR3 loop spans 15 amino acids. V shed 3 bases and J shed 2 bases, with 11 bases lying between them. The CDR3 region has the DNA TGTGCCAGTAGTATGAGGAGGGGTGGCAATCAGCCCCAGCATTTT. This sequence encodes CASSMRRGGNQPQHF. Using reference TRBV19 and TRBJ1-5 for the parts outside the CDR3, the full variable domain is DGGITQSPKYLFRKEGQNVTLSCEQNLNHDAMYWYRQDPGQGLRLIYYSQIVNDFQKGDIAEGYSVSREKKESFPLTVTSAQKNPTAFYLCASSMRRGGNQPQHFGDGTRLSIL.

The CDR3 reads CASSYLLTGGFTEAFF. As DNA, the CDR3 is TGTGCCAGCAGTTACCTTTTAACAGGGGGCTTCACTGAAGCTTTCTTT. The genes are TRBV6-2 or TRBV6-3 and TRBJ1-1, with TRBD1 identical over 9 bases. This CDR3 is built from 16 residues. Germline values: CDR1 MNHEY, CDR2 SVGEGT. V trimming: 2 bases; J trimming: 4 bases; junction bases outside the gene matches: 8.

This chain joins TRBV12-5 and TRBJ2-7; D is ambiguous. This CDR3 region has 15 residues. The V and J ends lost 1 base and 1 base respectively, with 11 bases between them. CDR1 and CDR2 from the germline V gene are LGHNT and FRNRAP. The CDR3 nucleotides read TGTGCTAGTGGTTTGGGAGGTGTCGGATCCTACGAGCAGTACTTC. This sequence encodes CASGLGGVGSYEQYF. Variable domain in full (rest from reference TRBV12-5 and TRBJ2-7): DARVTQTPRHKVTEMGQEVTMRCQPILGHNTVFWYRQTMMQGLELLAYFRNRAPLDDSGMPKDRFSAEMPDATLATLKIQPSEPRDSAVYFCASGLGGVGSYEQYFGPGTRLTVT.

The J gene is TRBJ2-7, the V gene TRBV14; D is uncertain. This CDR3 contains 12 residues. Germline V gene sequence: CDR1 SGHDN, CDR2 FVKESK. V was trimmed by 1 base and J by 4 bases, leaving 5 bases between them. The CDR3 nucleotides are TGTGCCAGCAGCCAAGGCTATTACGAGCAGTACTTC. The encoded protein is CASSQGYYEQYF.

The chain recombines TRBV14 with TRBJ1-1, with D unclear. Germline V gene data show CDR1 as SGHDN and CDR2 as FVKESK. The germline V and J ends were trimmed by 1 base and 8 bases, with 8 bases remaining between them. CDR3 length equals 12 residues. Here the CDR3 reads CASSQVRGEAFF. The CDR3 bases are TGTGCCAGCAGCCAAGTCCGGGGAGAAGCTTTCTTT.

This rearrangement joins TRBV5-6 to TRBJ2-3, with D perhaps matching TRBD2 (6 bases). Per the germline V gene, CDR1 is SGHDT and CDR2 is YYEEEE. This CDR3 has 15 residues. Trimming pared 4 bases from V and 3 bases from J, leaving 15 bases between. Here the CDR3 reads CASSNWGGVTDTQYF. The DNA for the CDR3 is TGTGCCAGCAGCAACTGGGGCGGGGTAACAGATACGCAGTATTTT.

This clone was observed a few times. The chain combines TRBV7-9 with TRBJ2-1, with D possibly matching TRBD2 (6 bases). The germline V gene encodes CDR1 SEHNR and CDR2 FQNEAQ (reference sequence). V gave up 0 bases and J gave up 8 bases, with 11 bases separating them. The CDR3 extends over 14 amino acids. In nucleotides, the CDR3 is TGTGCCAGCAGCTTAGCTGGAGGGATGTATGAGCAGTTCTTC. Amino acids: CASSLAGGMYEQFF. Full variable domain (remainder filled in from reference TRBV7-9 and TRBJ2-1): DTGVSQNPRHKITKRGQNVTFRCDPISEHNRLYWYRQTLGQGPEFLTYFQNEAQLEKSRLLSDRFSAERPKGSFSTLEIQRTEQGDSAMYLCASSLAGGMYEQFFGPGTRLTVL.

This chain uses TRBV5-1 with TRBJ1-1, with D possibly being TRBD1 (6 bases). The CDR3 consists of 16 residues. V shed 0 bases and J shed 7 bases, with 19 bases lying between them. In germline, CDR1 is SGHRS, CDR2 YFSETQ. CDR3: CASSLEAERTDREAFF. The CDR3, as DNA: TGCGCCAGCAGCTTGGAGGCTGAAAGGACAGACCGTGAAGCTTTCTTT.

The chain employs TRBV2 and TRBJ1-2, with TRBD1 matching 7 bases. Germline V lookup: CDR1 SNHLY, CDR2 FYNNEI. The V segment lost 6 bases and the J segment 0 bases; nucleotides outside the gene matches: 4. The CDR3 loop spans 14 amino acids. CDR3 region: CASRAGGTNYGYTF. The CDR3, as DNA: TGTGCCAGCAGGGCAGGGGGGACTAACTATGGCTACACCTTC.

The rearrangement joins TRBV19 to TRBJ2-2; TRBD2 agrees at 12 bases. The J segment lost 1 base and the V segment lost 5 bases, leaving 8 bases of the junction unmatched. From germline, CDR1 is LNHDA and CDR2 SQIVND (reference sequence). This CDR3 has 18 amino acids. In nucleotides, the CDR3 is TGTGCCAGTAGTGGAGGGACGGGACTAGCGGGGAACACCGGGGAGCTGTTTTTT. Its protein product is CASSGGTGLAGNTGELFF.

The chain recombines TRBV5-1 with TRBJ2-6; 9 nucleotides align to TRBD1. Germline lookup yields CDR1 SGHRS and CDR2 YFSETQ. CDR3 length: 16 residues. With 1 base clipped from V and 2 bases from J, the junction kept 1 base outside the gene matches. CDR3 DNA: TGCGCCAGCAGCTTGAGACAGGGGGCTGGGGCCAACGTCCTGACTTTC. It yields the protein CASSLRQGAGANVLTF. Together with reference TRBV5-1 and TRBJ2-6, the CDR3 gives the full variable domain: KAGVTQTPRYLIKTRGQQVTLSCSPISGHRSVSWYQQTPGQGLQFLFEYFSETQRNKGNFPGRFSGRQFSNSRSEMNVSTLELGDSALYLCASSLRQGAGANVLTFGAGSRLTVL.

V and J are TRBV6-5 and TRBJ2-7; perhaps TRBD2 as D (6 bases). Germline loops: CDR1 MNHEY, CDR2 SVGAGI. Trimming removed 4 bases from V and 2 bases from J, with 12 bases in between. The CDR3 is made up of 14 amino acids. The CDR3 DNA follows: TGTGCCAGCAGTTTGGGGGGAATGCCCTACGAGCAGTACTTC. This gives the protein CASSLGGMPYEQYF.

The chain combines TRBV12-3 or TRBV12-4 with TRBJ1-1, with D perhaps TRBD1 (5 bases). This CDR3 region has 11 residues. V dropped 3 bases and J dropped 8 bases, with 7 bases sitting between them. The CDR3 DNA sequence: TGTGCCAGCAGTTTGGGGCGGGAAGCTTTCTTT. The encoded protein is CASSLGREAFF.

The rearrangement joins TRBV20-1 to TRBJ1-2, with D possibly matching TRBD1 (6 bases). The germline V gene encodes CDR1 DFQATT and CDR2 SNEGSKA (reference sequence). The CDR3 spans 14 residues. V was cut by 3 bases and J by 7 bases, with 18 bases left in between. In nucleotides, the CDR3 is TGCAGTGCTAGTCCCGGGGGGCGCTCAGGTGGCTACACCTTC. Its protein product is CSASPGGRSGGYTF.

V is TRBV5-5 and J is TRBJ2-6; tentative D call: TRBD1 (5 bases). The V gene's germline CDR1 is SGHKS and CDR2 YYEKEE (reference sequence). This CDR3 is 15 amino acids long. The V end was cut by 7 bases, the J end by 3 bases, with 14 bases between. Written as DNA, the CDR3 is TGTGCCAGCGGCTCCGTAGGGGTTGGGGCCAACGTCCTGACTTTC. It is translated as CASGSVGVGANVLTF.

CDR3 loop: CASSTAGVANEKLFF. Here the CDR3 DNA reads TGTGCCAGCAGTACTGCAGGGGTAGCTAATGAAAAACTGTTTTTT. The rearrangement uses TRBV28 and TRBJ1-4; tentatively, D is TRBD1 (6 bases). Germline loops: CDR1 MDHEN, CDR2 SYDVKM. V gave up 5 bases and J gave up 3 bases, with 13 bases separating them. The length of the CDR3 is 15 residues. The whole variable domain, remainder taken from reference TRBV28 and TRBJ1-4, is DVKVTQSSRYLVKRTGEKVFLECVQDMDHENMFWYRQDPGLGLRLIYFSYDVKMKEKGDIPEGYSVSREKKERFSLILESASTNQTSMYLCASSTAGVANEKLFFGSGTQLSVL.

V and J are TRBV5-4 and TRBJ1-1; 10 nucleotides line up with TRBD1. CDR3 size: 14 residues. The germline CDR1 and CDR2 sequences are SGHNT and YYREEE (reference sequence). J gave up 4 bases and V 4 bases, and 4 bases lay outside the gene matches. The CDR3 protein is CASSPDRGRTEAFF. The DNA of the CDR3 is TGTGCCAGCAGCCCCGACAGGGGGCGCACTGAAGCTTTCTTT.

The CDR3 coding sequence is TGTGCCAGCAGCTTATGGGGGCTAGGTCGTAGCGAGACCCAGTACTTC. Protein sequence: CASSLWGLGRSETQYF. The rearrangement links TRBV7-9 to TRBJ2-5; tentative D call: TRBD1 (6 bases). Germline V gene sequence: CDR1 SEHNR, CDR2 FQNEAQ (reference sequence). CDR3 length: 16 residues. Trimming removed 2 bases from V and 5 bases from J, with 18 bases in between. Looking up the rest from reference TRBV7-9 and TRBJ2-5 gives the full variable domain: DTGVSQNPRHKITKRGQNVTFRCDPISEHNRLYWYRQTLGQGPEFLTYFQNEAQLEKSRLLSDRFSAERPKGSFSTLEIQRTEQGDSAMYLCASSLWGLGRSETQYFGPGTRLLVL.